One sample yielded the 2 T cell receptor beta chains listed below, sequenced in a study of CDR3 diversity in severe acne. TCRdb reanalysed the PCR reads using MiXCR and keeps one entry per CDR3 protein. The data hold around 94,000 distinct CDR3 sequences, with around 56% observed a single time. What was sequenced was blood. These receptors were obtained from a male donor with acne.

The chain carries TRBV7-9 and TRBJ1-1, with no clear D. The V end was cut by 3 bases, the J end by 7 bases, with 9 bases between. The CDR3 contains 12 residues. Germline V lookup: CDR1 SEHNR, CDR2 FQNEAQ (reference sequence). CDR3 DNA sequence: TGTGCCAGCAGCTTTGGAGATAGTGAAGCTTTCTTT. This encodes CASSFGDSEAFF.

The rearrangement uses TRBV2 and TRBJ1-6, with TRBD1 identical over 8 bases. Germline V gene data show CDR1 as SNHLY and CDR2 as FYNNEI. The CDR3 sequence is 16 residues long. V shed 6 bases, J shed 7 bases, and the junction held 11 bases outside the gene matches. The CDR3 protein is CASSPRTGQRNSPLHF. The CDR3 bases are TGTGCCAGCAGCCCTCGGACAGGGCAGAGGAATTCACCCCTCCACTTT.